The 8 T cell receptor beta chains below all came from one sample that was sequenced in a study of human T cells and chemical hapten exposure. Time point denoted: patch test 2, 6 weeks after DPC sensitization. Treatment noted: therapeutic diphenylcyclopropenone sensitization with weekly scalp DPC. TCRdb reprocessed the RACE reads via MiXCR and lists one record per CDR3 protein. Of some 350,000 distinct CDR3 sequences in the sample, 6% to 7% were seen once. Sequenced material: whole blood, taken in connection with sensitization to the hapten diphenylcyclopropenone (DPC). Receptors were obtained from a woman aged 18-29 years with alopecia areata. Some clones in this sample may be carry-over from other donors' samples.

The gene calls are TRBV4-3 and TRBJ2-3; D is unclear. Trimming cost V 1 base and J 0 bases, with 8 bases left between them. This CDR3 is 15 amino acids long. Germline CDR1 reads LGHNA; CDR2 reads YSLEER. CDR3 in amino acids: CASSQVKSSTDTQYF. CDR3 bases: TGCGCCAGCAGCCAAGTTAAATCTAGCACAGATACGCAGTATTTT.

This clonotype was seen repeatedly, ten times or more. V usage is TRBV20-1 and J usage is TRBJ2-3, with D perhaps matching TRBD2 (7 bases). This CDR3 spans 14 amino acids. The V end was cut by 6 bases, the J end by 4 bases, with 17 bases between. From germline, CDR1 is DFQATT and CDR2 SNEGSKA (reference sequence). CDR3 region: CSAGLGGGPDTQYF. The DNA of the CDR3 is TGCAGTGCCGGATTGGGCGGGGGCCCAGATACGCAGTATTTT.

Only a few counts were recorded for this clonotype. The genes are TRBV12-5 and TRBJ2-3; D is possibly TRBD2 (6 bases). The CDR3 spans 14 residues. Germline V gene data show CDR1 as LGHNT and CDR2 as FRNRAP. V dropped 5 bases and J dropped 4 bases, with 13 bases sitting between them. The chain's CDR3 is CASGPRTGADTQYF. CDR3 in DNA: TGTGCTAGTGGTCCGCGAACGGGGGCAGATACGCAGTATTTT.

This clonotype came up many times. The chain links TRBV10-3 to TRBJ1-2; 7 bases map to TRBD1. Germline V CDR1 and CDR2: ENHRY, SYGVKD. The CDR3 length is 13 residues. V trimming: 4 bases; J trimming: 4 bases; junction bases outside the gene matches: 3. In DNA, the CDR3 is TGTGCCATCAGTGGGGACAGTGGCTATGGCTACACCTTC. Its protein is CAISGDSGYGYTF.

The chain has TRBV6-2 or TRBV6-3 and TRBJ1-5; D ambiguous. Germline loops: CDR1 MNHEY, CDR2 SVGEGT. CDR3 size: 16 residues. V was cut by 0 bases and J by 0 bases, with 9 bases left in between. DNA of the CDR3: TGTGCCAGCAGTTACTCGAACTGGGATAGCAATCAGCCCCAGCATTTT. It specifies CASSYSNWDSNQPQHF.

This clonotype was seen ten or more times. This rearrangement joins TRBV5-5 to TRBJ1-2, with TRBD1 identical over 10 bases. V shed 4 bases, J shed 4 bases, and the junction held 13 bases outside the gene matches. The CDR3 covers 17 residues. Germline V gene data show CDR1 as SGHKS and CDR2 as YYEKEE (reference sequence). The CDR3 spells CASSPGQGMSTGYGYTF. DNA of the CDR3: TGTGCCAGCAGCCCGGGACAGGGGATGAGTACCGGCTATGGCTACACCTTC.

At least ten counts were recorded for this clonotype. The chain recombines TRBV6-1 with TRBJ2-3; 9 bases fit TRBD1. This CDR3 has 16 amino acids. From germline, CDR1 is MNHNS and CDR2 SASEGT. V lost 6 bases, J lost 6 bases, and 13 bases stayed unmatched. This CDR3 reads CASRGDREGRSDTQYF. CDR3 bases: TGTGCCAGCAGGGGGGACAGGGAAGGCCGGTCGGATACGCAGTATTTT.

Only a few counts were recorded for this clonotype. The CDR3 is CASSLGTVEQYF. CDR3 nucleotides: TGTGCCAGCAGCCTCGGGACAGTCGAGCAGTACTTC. The genes are TRBV5-4 and TRBJ2-7; 7 nucleotides agree with TRBD1. Germline CDR1 reads SGHNT; CDR2 reads YYREEE (reference sequence). The length of the CDR3 is 12 residues. The junction had 4 bases not matched to a gene; V was cut back by 4 bases and J by 6 bases.